This TCR beta chain was identified during a study of blood T cell repertoires in COVID-19. Study context: PBMCs, B-cell-depleted T cells, or T cells provided the cDNA or gDNA that made up the material.

Original methodology: Amplification from reference gene primers served as the basis for estimated nucleated cell counts. Data came from immunoSEQ multiplex PCR; TCRdb stores just in-frame clones and leaves some out. The V and J calls and clone size come from that table; D and trimming were worked out from the DNA. This sample carries roughly 260,000 clones, roughly 87% of them seen once, and the ten largest clones take about 2.2%. Germline CDR1 is KGHSH and CDR2 is LQKENI. This CDR3 has 15 residues. V shed 0 bases, J shed 4 bases, and the junction held 6 bases outside the gene matches. This clonotype was sampled from a woman between 50 and 59 years old who had recovered from COVID-19. The chain joins TRBV18 to TRBJ2-7; 7 positions match TRBD1. Sequenced: peripheral blood. CDR3 coding DNA: TGTGCCAGCTCACCACCCCAGGGGGATAAGTACGAGCAGTACTTC. The encoded protein is CASSPPQGDKYEQYF.